The 30 T cell receptor beta chains below come from one sample, sequenced in a study of blood T cell repertoires in COVID-19. Some clones are missing from TCRdb's copy, which holds only in-frame ones; the method was immunoSEQ multiplex PCR. The data contain approximately 250,000 clones, about 80% of them seen just once; the ten biggest clones take up approximately 9%. The sample taken for sequencing was peripheral blood. The receptors were gathered from a human donor in a cohort sampled during active COVID-19.

The chain joins TRBV6-2 or TRBV6-3 to TRBJ1-6; D unclear. The CDR3 spans 16 residues. Trimming took 4 bases from V and 3 from J, leaving 13 bases between them. The germline V gene has CDR1 MNHEY and CDR2 SVGEGT. CDR3 sequence: CASSLRQRSYNSPLHF. The DNA for the CDR3 is TGTGCCAGCAGTTTACGCCAGAGGAGCTATAATTCACCCCTCCACTTT.

The V call is TRBV5-4, the J call TRBJ2-3; the D gene is possibly TRBD2 (7 bases). The CDR3 extends over 16 amino acids. Trimming removed 4 bases at V and 2 bases at J, with 17 bases between. Germline-derived CDR1 and CDR2 are SGHNT and YYREEE (reference sequence). CDR3 amino acids: CASSVRGGNFTDTQYF. The CDR3 nucleotides read TGTGCCAGCAGCGTAAGGGGGGGCAACTTCACAGATACGCAGTATTTT.

The rearrangement links TRBV27 to TRBJ1-1; D is undetermined. This CDR3 has 13 residues. V dropped 6 bases and J dropped 5 bases, with 13 bases sitting between them. CDR1 MNHEY and CDR2 SMNVEV come from the germline V gene (reference sequence). The CDR3 loop reads CASREAALTEAFF. CDR3 nucleotide sequence: TGTGCCAGCAGGGAGGCAGCCTTGACTGAAGCTTTCTTT.

The chain employs TRBV7-9 and TRBJ2-1, with D possibly TRBD1 on 5 matching bases. The CDR3 consists of 13 residues. Looked up from germline, CDR1 is SEHNR and CDR2 is FQNEAQ (reference sequence). The V end was cut by 3 bases, the J end by 4 bases, with 7 bases between. The CDR3: CASSLDTYNEQFF. In DNA form, the CDR3 reads TGTGCCAGCAGCTTGGACACATACAATGAGCAGTTCTTC.

The chain has TRBV6-1 and TRBJ2-7; 9 bases fit TRBD1. With 0 bases clipped from V and 6 bases from J, the junction kept 9 bases outside the gene matches. The CDR3 length is 16 residues. Germline lookup yields CDR1 MNHNS and CDR2 SASEGT. The CDR3 region has the DNA TGTGCCAGCAGTGAAGCCCCGGGACAGGGTAGAGGCGAGCAGTACTTC. Its translation is CASSEAPGQGRGEQYF.

The chain has TRBV6-1 and TRBJ2-5; 7 positions match TRBD2. J lost 1 base, V lost 2 bases, and 7 bases had no gene match. Germline assignment: CDR1 MNHNS and CDR2 SASEGT. The CDR3 consists of 16 residues. The CDR3 protein is CASSETLSGIQETQYF. The CDR3 DNA reads TGTGCCAGCAGTGAAACCCTAAGCGGGATCCAAGAGACCCAGTACTTC.

The chain is built from TRBV18 and TRBJ1-5; TRBD1 matches 7 bases. J was trimmed by 5 bases and V by 6 bases; bases with no gene match: 7. Germline CDR1 reads KGHSH; CDR2 reads LQKENI. The CDR3 is 14 amino acids. For the CDR3, the DNA is TGTGCCAGCTCCGGGACAGCCAGTTATCAGCCCCAGCATTTT. Encoded protein: CASSGTASYQPQHF.

The chain combines TRBV19 with TRBJ2-7; 9 nucleotides agree with TRBD1. Germline trimming cut 7 bases from V and 5 bases from J; bases unmatched to any gene: 9. CDR1 LNHDA and CDR2 SQIVND come from the germline V gene (reference sequence). This CDR3 is built from 14 residues. The CDR3 DNA sequence: TGTGCCAGTACTCGGAACAGGGACAGGGACGAGCAGTACTTC. This sequence encodes CASTRNRDRDEQYF.

The rearrangement uses TRBV9 and TRBJ2-7; 8 positions match TRBD1. The CDR3 consists of 15 residues. CDR1 SGDLS and CDR2 YYNGEE come from the germline V gene. The V gene end was trimmed by 0 bases and the J gene end by 3 bases; junction bases not matched to a gene: 5. Here the CDR3 DNA reads TGTGCCAGCAGCGTAGCGGTGACAGGGGACTACGAGCAGTACTTC. It yields the protein CASSVAVTGDYEQYF.

This clone has a single count. The V call is TRBV2, the J call TRBJ2-3; 14 bases agree with TRBD2. V shed 6 bases, J shed 6 bases, and the junction held 8 bases outside the gene matches. This CDR3 contains 16 residues. CDR1 is SNHLY and CDR2 is FYNNEI in the germline V gene. The CDR3 DNA follows: TGTGCCAGCAGACTAGGACTAGCGGGAGGTGGGGATACGCAGTATTTT. The encoded protein is CASRLGLAGGGDTQYF.

V usage is TRBV9 and J usage is TRBJ2-1, with 8 bases identical to TRBD2. Germline CDR1 reads SGDLS; CDR2 reads YYNGEE. The CDR3 covers 14 residues. The junction had 7 bases not matched to a gene; V was cut back by 3 bases and J by 8 bases. As DNA, the CDR3 is TGTGCCAGCAGCGGAGGAGCGGGAGTCTATGAGCAGTTCTTC. It yields the protein CASSGGAGVYEQFF.

V gene TRBV10-3 combines with J gene TRBJ1-5; D is perhaps TRBD1 (6 bases). The length of the CDR3 is 14 residues. The germline V gene encodes CDR1 ENHRY and CDR2 SYGVKD. The V end lost 0 bases, the J end lost 7 bases, and 10 bases lay between the germline ends. The CDR3 DNA is TGTGCCATCAGTGAGTCGGGGGCGGGCCAGCCCCAGCATTTT. Translation gives CAISESGAGQPQHF.

The genes are TRBV6-2 or TRBV6-3 and TRBJ1-2; D unresolved. CDR1 is MNHEY and CDR2 is SVGEGT in the germline V gene. V dropped 1 base and J dropped 8 bases, with 8 bases sitting between them. The CDR3 has 12 amino acids. The CDR3 bases are TGTGCCAGCAGTTACTTAGAGGGCGGCTACACCTTC. Translating it yields CASSYLEGGYTF.

J is TRBJ2-7 and V is TRBV6-5; 11 positions agree with TRBD2. Germline V CDR1 and CDR2: MNHEY, SVGAGI. V was clipped by 7 bases and J by 2 bases; unmatched bases: 7. This CDR3 spans 15 amino acids. CDR3 bases: TGTGCCAGCAAGGACCTAGCGGGAGGAACCTACGAGCAGTACTTC. This gives the protein CASKDLAGGTYEQYF.

This clone was detected only a few times. The chain carries TRBV19 and TRBJ2-1, with 9 bases aligning to TRBD1. In germline, CDR1 is LNHDA, CDR2 SQIVND (reference sequence). The CDR3 is 13 amino acids. Trimming removed 7 bases from V and 9 bases from J; junction bases left unmatched: 7. CDR3 in DNA: TGTGCCAGTAAGGGGACAGGGTCCACTGAGCAGTTCTTC. The encoded protein is CASKGTGSTEQFF.

This rearrangement joins TRBV28 to TRBJ1-2; D unclear. CDR3 length: 12 residues. Germline CDR1 reads MDHEN; CDR2 reads SYDVKM. V lost 8 bases, J lost 8 bases, and 15 bases lay in between. CDR3: CASVGFREGYTF. The CDR3 nucleotides are TGTGCCAGCGTGGGGTTCCGGGAGGGCTACACCTTC.

The table lists this clone with a count of one. V is TRBV5-1 and J is TRBJ2-7; D is perhaps TRBD1 (6 bases). Germline assignment: CDR1 SGHRS and CDR2 YFSETQ. The V end lost 5 bases, the J end lost 2 bases, and 17 bases lay between the germline ends. The CDR3 runs 15 residues. The CDR3 DNA reads TGCGCCAGCAGTCCGCTGGCAGGGGTGGCCTACGAGCAGTACTTC. It encodes CASSPLAGVAYEQYF. Drawing the rest from reference TRBV5-1 and TRBJ2-7, the complete variable domain is KAGVTQTPRYLIKTRGQQVTLSCSPISGHRSVSWYQQTPGQGLQFLFEYFSETQRNKGNFPGRFSGRQFSNSRSEMNVSTLELGDSALYLCASSPLAGVAYEQYFGPGTRLTVT.

Ten or more counts support this clone. This chain connects TRBV5-4 to TRBJ2-2; D remains ambiguous. This CDR3 spans 17 amino acids. CDR1 and CDR2 from the germline V gene are SGHNT and YYREEE (reference sequence). The V gene lost 0 bases and the J gene lost 4 bases, with 16 bases spanning the gap. The CDR3 loop reads CASSLGLVGRSTGELFF. CDR3 coding DNA: TGTGCCAGCAGCTTGGGGCTCGTGGGCCGAAGCACCGGGGAGCTGTTTTTT.

The count of this clone is one. The chain's CDR3 is CASSQGATEAFF. DNA for the CDR3: TGTGCCAGCAGTCAGGGGGCTACTGAAGCTTTCTTT. This chain joins TRBV6-5 and TRBJ1-1; 8 bases are shared with TRBD1. The CDR3 is 12 amino acids. After removal of 5 bases from V and 5 bases from J, the junction contained 1 base not matched to a gene. Germline-derived CDR1 and CDR2 are MNHEY and SVGAGI.

This chain connects TRBV5-1 to TRBJ1-2, with 12 bases aligning to TRBD1. V lost 4 bases and J lost 7; bases outside the gene matches: 17. The CDR3 is 18 residues long. The germline V gene has CDR1 SGHRS and CDR2 YFSETQ. The DNA of the CDR3 is TGCGCCAGCAGCATTTCCGACCCGGGACAGGGGGCTCAGGGTGGCTACACCTTC. Its translation is CASSISDPGQGAQGGYTF. Drawing the rest from reference TRBV5-1 and TRBJ1-2, the complete variable domain is KAGVTQTPRYLIKTRGQQVTLSCSPISGHRSVSWYQQTPGQGLQFLFEYFSETQRNKGNFPGRFSGRQFSNSRSEMNVSTLELGDSALYLCASSISDPGQGAQGGYTFGSGTRLTVV.

This sequence joins TRBV24-1 and TRBJ2-7; D ambiguous. This CDR3 comprises 13 residues. The ends were cut back, 4 bases at V and 0 bases at J, with 6 bases in the middle. Germline assignment: CDR1 KGHDR and CDR2 SFDVKD. The CDR3, as DNA: TGTGCCACCAGTGACCCAAACTCCTACGAGCAGTACTTC. As protein: CATSDPNSYEQYF.

V usage is TRBV19 and J usage is TRBJ1-5; 11 bases match TRBD1. The CDR3 loop spans 17 amino acids. Germline loops: CDR1 LNHDA, CDR2 SQIVND (reference sequence). J gave up 0 bases and V 7 bases, and 8 bases lay outside the gene matches. The CDR3 nucleotides read TGTGCCAGTACCAACCGGGACAGGGGGTATAGCAATCAGCCCCAGCATTTT. Its protein is CASTNRDRGYSNQPQHF. Full variable domain (missing parts from reference TRBV19 and TRBJ1-5): DGGITQSPKYLFRKEGQNVTLSCEQNLNHDAMYWYRQDPGQGLRLIYYSQIVNDFQKGDIAEGYSVSREKKESFPLTVTSAQKNPTAFYLCASTNRDRGYSNQPQHFGDGTRLSIL.

The chain links TRBV27 to TRBJ2-2; 10 bases agree with TRBD2. Germline CDR1 and CDR2: MNHEY and SMNVEV (reference sequence). The CDR3 extends over 15 amino acids. The V gene end was trimmed by 6 bases and the J gene end by 4 bases; junction bases not matched to a gene: 5. CDR3 sequence: CASSPGLALTGELFF. The CDR3 DNA follows: TGTGCCAGCAGCCCGGGACTAGCGCTCACCGGGGAGCTGTTTTTT.

The chain is built from TRBV6-1 and TRBJ1-5; maybe TRBD1 (6 bases). Germline CDR1 is MNHNS and CDR2 is SASEGT. Trimming pared 2 bases from V and 5 bases from J, leaving 13 bases between. CDR3 length: 15 amino acids. CDR3 sequence: CASSEQGQTYQPQHF. The CDR3 region has the DNA TGTGCCAGCAGTGAACAAGGACAGACATATCAGCCCCAGCATTTT.

V and J are TRBV7-8 and TRBJ1-4; unclear D gene. Germline V CDR1 and CDR2: SGHVS, FQNEAQ. The CDR3 is made up of 15 amino acids. V was clipped by 5 bases and J by 3 bases, with 13 bases between them. This chain's CDR3 is CASSLRGKANEKLFF. The CDR3 coding sequence is TGTGCCAGCAGCCTTCGGGGAAAGGCTAATGAAAAACTGTTTTTT.

This chain links TRBV10-3 with TRBJ1-2, with D possibly matching TRBD1 (5 bases). This CDR3 comprises 13 residues. Trimming removed 6 bases from V and 6 bases from J, with 14 bases in between. CDR1 and CDR2 from the germline V gene are ENHRY and SYGVKD. The CDR3 DNA is TGTGCCATCAGCAGATCAGGGATTAATGGCTACACCTTC. Its protein is CAISRSGINGYTF.

CDR3 nucleotides: TGTGCCAGCAGCTTAGACAGGGGGCATCATGGCTACACCTTC. Amino acid sequence: CASSLDRGHHGYTF. The chain recombines TRBV5-6 with TRBJ1-2, with TRBD1 matching over 10 bases. CDR3 length: 14 residues. V shed 2 bases, J shed 6 bases, and the junction held 4 bases outside the gene matches. The germline V gene encodes CDR1 SGHDT and CDR2 YYEEEE.

CDR3 DNA: TGCAGCGTTGAAGATCTTGAGACCCAGTACTTC. Its translation is CSVEDLETQYF. The rearrangement joins TRBV29-1 to TRBJ2-5; unclear D gene. The CDR3 is 11 residues long. Germline CDR1 and CDR2: SQVTM and ANQGSEA. The ends were cut back, 0 bases at V and 5 bases at J, with 4 bases in the middle.

This clone was counted a few times. The chain links TRBV7-9 to TRBJ1-4, with D perhaps matching TRBD1 (6 bases). Trimming shortened V by 5 bases and J by 4 bases, and 14 bases separated the two germline ends. The CDR3 consists of 15 residues. The germline V gene encodes CDR1 SEHNR and CDR2 FQNEAQ (reference sequence). DNA of the CDR3: TGTGCCAGCAGCAATAGACAGGCATTTAATGAAAAACTGTTTTTT. This gives the protein CASSNRQAFNEKLFF.

This clone has only a few counts. The chain uses TRBV12-3 or TRBV12-4 and TRBJ1-1; D uncertain. Trimming stripped 2 bases from V and 1 base from J, with 2 bases between. The CDR3 covers 12 residues. The CDR3 DNA sequence: TGTGCCAGCAGTTTACAGAACACTGAAGCTTTCTTT. It specifies CASSLQNTEAFF.